Included here is one T cell receptor beta chain sequence, with context. This clonotype occurred many times. Its antigen specificity is not known. Per-base quality was not reported, and no clone a single base away is much larger than it. The CDR3 measures 17 amino acids from cysteine to phenylalanine. Only CDR3 DNA remains: 51 bases, in frame from the first base. CDR1 MNHNY and CDR2 SVGAGI were looked up in the germline V gene (reference sequence). Between the V and J ends, shortened by 6 bases and 1 base respectively, the junction contains 20 bases. These data belong to a study of spatial heterogeneity in lung cancer (dated by TCRdb to between 2018 and 2021). Regarding the study in general: More beta-chain than alpha-chain transcripts were consistently detected, likely reflecting higher beta-chain transcript abundance. In tumor regions, TCR transcript counts showed a strong correlation with a T cell transcriptional module score from matched bulk RNA-seq. In the raw uncorrected reads, each unique combination of TCR and UMI appeared on average more than ten times. In non-small cell lung cancer, the study quantitatively compared TCR alpha and beta repertoires across several tumor regions, matched nontumor lung, and blood. Nonsynonymous mutation counts, determined by whole-exome sequencing of tumor tissue, were related to features of the TCR repertoire. Both alpha and beta chains were TCR-sequenced in samples taken at surgery, namely 220 tumor regions, around 70 matched nontumor lung samples and 50 to 60 PBMC samples. What the work shows at the level of the full study, not this receptor alone: Counts of ubiquitous and regional expanded TCRs correlated with counts of ubiquitous and regional nonsynonymous mutations, respectively. Confirming at a functional level the hypothesis that regional TCRs recognize regional mutations was considered to require additional single-cell paired TCR alpha and beta sequencing. The tumor nonsynonymous mutation count correlated with the number of expanded alpha and beta TCRs within the tumor. TCR-seq coverage of tumor T cells was estimated to be only roughly 7% for alpha chains and roughly 13% for beta chains.

What this sample's time point label stands for: sample taken at primary tumor resection. The donors were some 76 patients from the lung TRACERx cohort who had early-stage, untreated non-small cell lung cancer. Whole RNA extracted from tumor and nontumor lung tissue, or from cryopreserved PBMC samples, was used for TCR sequencing without cell sorting. Only patients for whom sufficient RNA was available from at least two tumor regions were selected for TCR sequencing. Before being selected, tumor and adjacent nontumor lung specimens were reviewed by a lung pathologist. The library was generated by 5' RACE. The reads were generated on a NextSeq 500. In the TCR library protocol, a unique molecular identifier was attached to each TCR cDNA molecule so that PCR and sequencing errors could be corrected. The original methods were these. TCR identification, UMI-based error correction and CDR3 extraction were performed with Decombinator tools. TCRs above a frequency of 2 per 1,000, corresponding to the top 1% of the tumor frequency distribution, were defined as expanded. Expanded tumor TCRs statistically deemed absent (corrected P<0.05) from at least one tumor region were classed as regional, and all other expanded tumor TCRs were classed as ubiquitous. Renyi diversity was computed with the R vegan package after each repertoire had been subsampled 100 times to 5,000 TCRs. CDR3 similarity networks were built from amino acid triplet string-kernel similarity, connecting CDR3s with pairwise similarity above 0.82. TCRdb's own reprocessing of the public reads used fastp at Q25 and MiXCR and kept productive beta chains. Each entry is one CDR3 protein sequence, shown with its most common DNA and genes. The V and J calls, along with clone size, are taken from TCRdb and not from the paper's own processing. This sample is represented by about 13,000 distinct CDR3 sequences; approximately 4.8% of them were singletons. Jointly, the top ten make up approximately 25% of the sample.

This receptor chain uses TRBV6-6 and TRBJ2-3, and possibly TRBD1, on 5 matching bases. The specimen comprised lung tumor tissue, sampled at surgery. The TCR sequence derives from a male donor with early-stage non-small cell lung cancer. Here the CDR3 is given as CASRLPEGARGTDTQYF. In nucleotides, the sequence is TGTGCCAGCAGACTCCCGGAAGGGGCCCGGGGCACAGATACGCAGTATTTT.